This is a list of T cell receptor beta chains from one sample in a study of OX40 agonist ivuxolimab in advanced cancers. Here immunoSEQ multiplex PCR was the method, and the copy in TCRdb shows in-frame clones only, minus some. Of around 84,000 clones in the sample, 92% are singletons; the top ten hold approximately 0.5%. Sequenced material: CD4+ or CD8+ T cells sorted from blood, taken in a trial of the OX40 agonist ivuxolimab. These receptors came from an adult with an advanced solid tumor such as melanoma, head and neck, liver or kidney cancer. Both conserved end residues are part of each CDR3. A D gene is named only where the DNA matches it firmly. Rows give clone size only sometimes, using once, few, many, or a class for an expanded clone.

CDR3	DNA	D	size	V	J
CARSQDLNQPQHF	TGTGCCCGCAGCCAAGATCTAAATCAGCCCCAGCATTTT	.	.	TRBV21-1	TRBJ1-5
CASSLISLAGGEQFF	TGTGCCAGCAGCTTAATAAGCCTAGCGGGAGGGGAGCAGTTCTTC	TRBD2	.	TRBV7-9	TRBJ2-1
CASSLSAVSSYEQYF	TGTGCCAGCAGCTTATCGGCAGTCAGCTCCTACGAGCAGTACTTC	.	.	TRBV7-3	TRBJ2-7
CASSLQGQTNSGANVLTF	TGTGCCAGCAGCTTGCAGGGACAGACGAACTCTGGGGCCAACGTCCTGACTTTC	TRBD1	.	TRBV5-5	TRBJ2-6
CASSRRGDKSGYTF	TGCGCCAGCAGCCGGCGAGGGGACAAATCGGGCTACACCTTC	.	few	TRBV23-1	TRBJ1-2
CASTGTANTEAFF	TGTGCCAGCACCGGGACAGCGAACACTGAAGCTTTCTTT	TRBD1	.	TRBV6-5	TRBJ1-1
CASSVGGSTYEQYF	TGTGCCAGCAGCGTAGGAGGCAGCACCTACGAGCAGTACTTC	.	.	TRBV9	TRBJ2-7
CASSYITGTGIYEQYF	TGTGCCAGCAGCTACATCACCGGGACAGGGATTTACGAGCAGTACTTC	TRBD1	.	TRBV11-2	TRBJ2-7
CASSFPGPPVLEQYF	TGTGCCAGCAGCTTTCCGGGACCTCCCGTCCTCGAGCAGTACTTC	.	.	TRBV11-2	TRBJ2-7
CASKLAVMNTEAFF	TGCGCCAGCAAGCTTGCGGTCATGAACACTGAAGCTTTCTTT	.	.	TRBV5-1	TRBJ1-1
CASSALRGRGAEQYF	TGTGCCAGCAGTGCCCTCAGGGGGCGCGGTGCTGAGCAGTACTTC	TRBD1	.	TRBV28	TRBJ2-7
CASSLGGTYGYTF	TGTGCCAGCAGCTTGGGGGGGACCTATGGCTACACCTTC	.	many	TRBV5-4	TRBJ1-2
CASSTRTGTSYEQYF	TGTGCCAGCAGTACACGGACAGGGACCTCCTACGAGCAGTACTTC	TRBD1	.	TRBV6-5	TRBJ2-7
CASSLSPGAGANVLTF	TGTGCCAGCAGCTTATCTCCCGGGGCCGGGGCCAACGTCCTGACTTTC	.	.	TRBV7-3	TRBJ2-6
CASSSHESYEQYF	TGTGCCAGCAGTTCCCATGAGTCCTACGAGCAGTACTTC	.	.	TRBV6-5	TRBJ2-7
CAISEVRASRSYEQYF	TGTGCCATCAGTGAGGTGCGGGCATCCCGCTCCTACGAGCAGTACTTC	.	.	TRBV10-3	TRBJ2-7
CASSLEGGGQPQHF	TGTGCCAGCAGTTTAGAAGGGGGAGGTCAGCCCCAGCATTTT	.	.	TRBV27	TRBJ1-5
CASSLGGLAGETQYF	TGTGCCAGCAGCTTAGGCGGACTAGCTGGAGAGACCCAGTACTTC	TRBD2	.	TRBV11-2	TRBJ2-5
CASTRGRVTGELFF	TGTGCCAGCACCAGGGGGCGCGTCACCGGGGAGCTGTTTTTT	TRBD1	once	TRBV27	TRBJ2-2
CASSLMLVSGNNEQFF	TGTGCCAGCAGCTTGATGTTGGTGAGCGGGAACAATGAGCAGTTCTTC	TRBD2	.	TRBV7-2	TRBJ2-1